A single T cell receptor beta chain is shown here with its context. Its antigen remains unidentified. Hyperthyroidism in the patients, aged 18 to 65, was newly diagnosed and under 2 months in duration. Diagnostic assessment was based on clinical symptoms, serum thyroxine and TRAb, thyroid ultrasound and orbital computed tomography. This record belongs to a study of T cells in Graves' hyperthyroidism and ophthalmopathy. Amplification of TCR beta CDR3 regions used RNA as the template. An initial round of RT-PCR targeting the TCR CDR3 relied on the HTBI primer set. TCRdb re-called the multiplex PCR reads with MiXCR, one entry per CDR3 protein. The repertoire has some 400,000 distinct CDR3 sequences, about 20% of them found once; the top ten carry about 4%. Study-level findings and limits: The blood repertoire included most of the expanded thyroid clonotypes above 0.001. From stable hyperthyroidism, ophthalmopathy was separated by a 13 V-J model.

The germline V gene has CDR1 MNHNS and CDR2 SASEGT. Trimming cost V 2 bases and J 2 bases; bases outside gene matches: 7. The CDR3 extends over 16 amino acids. This chain links TRBV6-1 with TRBJ2-7, with 9 positions matching TRBD1. Source material: blood. The receptor's source is a woman aged 18-29 years with Graves' hyperthyroidism. The CDR3 here is CASSELGGTGTYEQYF. The CDR3 region has the DNA TGTGCCAGCAGTGAACTCGGGGGGACAGGGACCTACGAGCAGTACTTC.